These 29 T cell receptor beta chains share one sample of origin, sequenced in a study of T cells in Graves' hyperthyroidism and ophthalmopathy. TCR beta CDR3 sequences were amplified from RNA transcripts. A first-round RT-PCR of the TCR CDR3 used the HTBI primer set. Via MiXCR, TCRdb re-called the multiplex PCR reads, giving one row per CDR3 protein. This table holds some 700,000 distinct CDR3 sequences, 15% to 20% found once. Material: blood. The source is a middle-aged man with Graves' hyperthyroidism.

The V call is TRBV12-3 or TRBV12-4, the J call TRBJ1-2, with a possible D match to TRBD1 (6 bases). The CDR3 has 13 amino acids. Trimming left V 5 bases short and J 4 bases short, with 11 bases between. CDR3 protein: CASSGWTAYGYTF. CDR3 in DNA: TGTGCCAGCAGTGGGTGGACAGCCTATGGCTACACCTTC.

V usage is TRBV18 and J usage is TRBJ2-4; 7 bases match TRBD1. The germline CDR1 and CDR2 sequences are KGHSH and LQKENI. The CDR3 has 15 amino acids. After removal of 3 bases from V and 5 bases from J, the junction contained 7 bases not matched to a gene. CDR3 loop: CASSPDRARQNIQYF. The CDR3 DNA reads TGTGCCAGCTCACCCGACAGGGCCCGACAAAACATTCAGTACTTC.

The rearrangement joins TRBV2 to TRBJ1-4; D gene ambiguous. Germline assignment: CDR1 SNHLY and CDR2 FYNNEI. Between the trimmed V and J ends, which lost 6 bases and 5 bases, there was a span of 13 bases. The CDR3 is 14 amino acids. CDR3 in DNA: TGTGCCAGCAGGGAGACTGCCCTAAATGAAAAACTGTTTTTT. This encodes CASRETALNEKLFF.

The chain couples TRBV7-2 to TRBJ2-5; D is uncertain. V was clipped by 1 base and J by 1 base, with 13 bases between them. CDR3 size: 16 residues. Germline V CDR1 and CDR2: SGHTA, FQGNSA. CDR3 sequence reads: CASSLVPGVLQETQYF. Written as DNA, the CDR3 is TGTGCCAGCAGCTTAGTTCCCGGAGTGCTCCAAGAGACCCAGTACTTC. Variable domain in full (rest from reference TRBV7-2 and TRBJ2-5): GAGVSQSPSNKVTEKGKDVELRCDPISGHTALYWYRQSLGQGLEFLIYFQGNSAPDKSGLPSDRFSAERTGGSVSTLTIQRTQQEDSAVYLCASSLVPGVLQETQYFGPGTRLLVL.

Ten or more counts support this clonotype. The gene calls are TRBV7-2 and TRBJ1-2; no firm D call. Looked up from germline, CDR1 is SGHTA and CDR2 is FQGNSA. This CDR3 region has 14 residues. Trimming pared 5 bases from V and 4 bases from J, leaving 14 bases between. The CDR3 sequence is CASSDAGVVYGYTF. The CDR3, as DNA: TGTGCCAGCAGCGACGCCGGGGTAGTCTATGGCTACACCTTC.

This clonotype was seen ten or more times. This chain connects TRBV18 to TRBJ2-1; D is ambiguous. The CDR3 is 15 amino acids. V lost 0 bases, J lost 2 bases, and 8 bases lay in between. Germline CDR1 is KGHSH and CDR2 is LQKENI. For the CDR3, the DNA is TGTGCCAGCTCACCACCGCAACAAGCCTACAATGAGCAGTTCTTC. Translated: CASSPPQQAYNEQFF.

Many counts were recorded for this clonotype. The rearrangement links TRBV6-2 or TRBV6-3 to TRBJ1-5; 8 bases are shared with TRBD1. The CDR3 extends over 13 amino acids. Trimming removed 6 bases from V and 7 bases from J; junction bases left unmatched: 5. The germline V gene encodes CDR1 MNHEY and CDR2 SVGEGT. CDR3 region: CASRTGQGQPQHF. CDR3 nucleotide sequence: TGTGCCAGCAGAACCGGACAGGGCCAGCCCCAGCATTTT.

This clonotype was recorded at least ten times. The chain uses TRBV5-1 and TRBJ1-2; tentatively, D is TRBD1 (5 bases). Germline assignment: CDR1 SGHRS and CDR2 YFSETQ. The CDR3 has 13 amino acids. Trimming stripped 1 base from V and 6 bases from J, with 10 bases between. The CDR3 region is CASSLRQGDGYTF. DNA of the CDR3: TGCGCCAGCAGCTTGAGGCAGGGAGATGGCTACACCTTC.

This clonotype was picked up a small number of times. The CDR3 DNA sequence: TGTGCCAGCTCACGAGGGGGCCCAAATCAGCCCCAGCATTTT. Its protein product is CASSRGGPNQPQHF. The genes are TRBV18 and TRBJ1-5; TRBD1 aligns across 7 bases. Germline V gene sequence: CDR1 KGHSH, CDR2 LQKENI. This CDR3 has 14 amino acids. V trimming: 4 bases; J trimming: 4 bases; junction bases outside the gene matches: 4.

In its sample, this clonotype was seen a few times. The chain couples TRBV6-1 to TRBJ2-2, with D possibly being TRBD2 (6 bases). From germline, CDR1 is MNHNS and CDR2 SASEGT. The germline V and J ends were trimmed by 6 bases and 5 bases, with 13 bases remaining between them. The CDR3 sequence is 14 residues long. CDR3 DNA: TGTGCCAGCAGCCGCGTAGCGGTTACCGGGGAGCTGTTTTTT. This sequence encodes CASSRVAVTGELFF.

As regards this clonotype: A much larger clone lies a single base off, so this may be a read error. The chain joins TRBV29-1 to TRBJ2-3; maybe TRBD2 (6 bases). The CDR3 is 15 residues long. Per germline, CDR1 SQVTM and CDR2 ANQGSEA. The V and J ends lost 4 bases and 0 bases respectively, with 14 bases between them. The CDR3 region is CSVGPTGSSTDTQYF. The CDR3 DNA is TGCAGCGTTGGCCCCACCGGGAGTAGCACAGATACGCAGTATTTT.

There are many counts of this clonotype. This chain joins TRBV20-1 and TRBJ2-1; D remains ambiguous. Deletions cut 0 bases from V and 0 bases from J, with 15 bases between. The CDR3 covers 17 residues. Germline loops: CDR1 DFQATT, CDR2 SNEGSKA (reference sequence). The CDR3 bases are TGCAGTGCTAGAGAGGGAAGAAGCGCCAGCTCCTACAATGAGCAGTTCTTC. Translated: CSAREGRSASSYNEQFF.

This clonotype was recorded at least ten times. The gene calls are TRBV9 and TRBJ1-3; no reliable D call. Germline assignment: CDR1 SGDLS and CDR2 YYNGEE. The CDR3 is 13 residues long. V lost 3 bases, J lost 2 bases, and 6 bases lay in between. The CDR3 here is CASSALAGNTIYF. In DNA, the CDR3 is TGTGCCAGCAGCGCATTGGCTGGAAACACCATATATTTT.

There are many counts of this clonotype. V and J are TRBV20-1 and TRBJ2-7, with D possibly matching TRBD1 (6 bases). The germline V gene has CDR1 DFQATT and CDR2 SNEGSKA (reference sequence). The CDR3 runs to 15 residues. The germline V and J ends were trimmed by 2 bases and 0 bases, with 14 bases remaining between them. The CDR3 is CSARPGQMLSYEQYF. The CDR3, as DNA: TGCAGTGCTAGACCCGGACAGATGCTCTCCTACGAGCAGTACTTC.

This clonotype was counted ten times or more. The gene calls are TRBV18 and TRBJ1-6, with TRBD1 matching 7 bases. After removal of 3 bases from V and 10 bases from J, the junction contained 9 bases not matched to a gene. This CDR3 has 15 residues. Germline CDR1 is KGHSH and CDR2 is LQKENI. CDR3 region: CASSPSTGRESPLHF. DNA of the CDR3: TGTGCCAGCTCACCTTCGACAGGGAGGGAATCACCCCTCCACTTT.

This clonotype was observed a few times. V usage is TRBV6-1 and J usage is TRBJ1-6, with 7 bases aligning to TRBD1. CDR1 and CDR2 from the germline V gene are MNHNS and SASEGT. CDR3 length equals 15 residues. Unmatched junction bases numbered 6, after V lost 7 bases and J lost 3 bases. The CDR3 spells CASTDGTVYNSPLHF. In DNA, the CDR3 is TGTGCCAGCACCGACGGGACAGTCTATAATTCACCCCTCCACTTT.

This clonotype was detected many times. The rearrangement joins TRBV2 to TRBJ1-4, with D maybe TRBD1 (5 bases). Germline V CDR1 and CDR2: SNHLY, FYNNEI. Between the trimmed V and J ends, which lost 8 bases and 7 bases, there was a span of 14 bases. The CDR3 runs to 13 residues. CDR3 amino acids: CASPDTLGEKLFF. The CDR3 region has the DNA TGTGCCAGCCCGGACACCTTGGGTGAAAAACTGTTTTTT.

The gene calls are TRBV5-1 and TRBJ2-1, with 9 bases fitting TRBD2. The length of the CDR3 is 15 residues. V lost 2 bases, J lost 7 bases, and 7 bases stayed unmatched. The germline CDR1 and CDR2 sequences are SGHRS and YFSETQ. The CDR3 DNA is TGCGCCAGCAGCTTCATAGCGGGAGTTGGTAATGAGCAGTTCTTC. This gives the protein CASSFIAGVGNEQFF.

This clonotype has a handful of counts. The gene calls are TRBV29-1 and TRBJ2-7; the D gene is possibly TRBD1 (5 bases). Germline V gives CDR1 SQVTM, CDR2 ANQGSEA. V lost 3 bases, J lost 0 bases, and 9 bases lay in between. CDR3 length equals 13 residues. CDR3 in amino acids: CSVDGGASYEQYF. The DNA of the CDR3 is TGCAGCGTTGATGGTGGGGCCTCCTACGAGCAGTACTTC.

This clonotype was recorded at least ten times. This chain connects TRBV7-8 to TRBJ2-1; D remains unclear. Per the germline V gene, CDR1 is SGHVS and CDR2 is FQNEAQ. V gave up 4 bases and J gave up 10 bases, with 11 bases separating them. The CDR3 spans 12 residues. In DNA form, the CDR3 reads TGTGCCAGCAGCTCTCAGACTGAAGAGCAGTTCTTC. This gives the protein CASSSQTEEQFF.

This clonotype was observed a handful of times. The J gene is TRBJ1-1, the V gene TRBV20-1; 9 nucleotides align to TRBD1. With 4 bases clipped from V and 5 bases from J, the junction kept 8 bases outside the gene matches. The germline CDR1 and CDR2 sequences are DFQATT and SNEGSKA (reference sequence). The CDR3 contains 14 residues. CDR3 in amino acids: CSAKVQGARTEAFF. In nucleotides, the CDR3 is TGCAGTGCTAAAGTACAGGGGGCGAGGACTGAAGCTTTCTTT.

V is TRBV7-8 and J is TRBJ2-1; 7 nucleotides line up with TRBD2. There are 14 residues in the CDR3. With V trimmed by 1 base and J by 7 bases, 4 bases remained unmatched. Germline CDR1 reads SGHVS; CDR2 reads FQNEAQ. The CDR3 spells CASSLGREWNEQFF. CDR3 in DNA: TGTGCCAGCAGCTTAGGGCGGGAGTGGAATGAGCAGTTCTTC.

This sequence joins TRBV12-3 or TRBV12-4 and TRBJ1-1, with D possibly being TRBD1 (5 bases). Trimming removed 5 bases at V and 4 bases at J, with 14 bases between. CDR3 length: 14 amino acids. In DNA, the CDR3 is TGTGCCAGCAGTCCCAGTGGGGCGGGCACTGAAGCTTTCTTT. Translated: CASSPSGAGTEAFF.

A few counts support this clonotype. Written as DNA, the CDR3 is TGTGCCAGCAGCTTAGGTTCGCTAGCGAGCACAGATACGCAGTATTTT. Its protein is CASSLGSLASTDTQYF. The V and J genes are TRBV7-2 and TRBJ2-3, with D tentatively TRBD2 (6 bases). Germline CDR1 SGHTA, CDR2 FQGNSA. The CDR3 sequence is 16 residues long. V was shortened by 1 base and J by 0 bases, with 11 bases between the two germline ends.

This clonotype has more than one count but fewer than ten. CDR3 DNA sequence: TGTGCCAGCAGCTTAGTTGGGACAGGGGAAGGAAACACCATATATTTT. Amino acid sequence: CASSLVGTGEGNTIYF. The chain carries TRBV7-2 and TRBJ1-3; 10 bases match TRBD1. Germline V gene lookup returns CDR1 SGHTA and CDR2 FQGNSA. CDR3 length: 16 amino acids. Trimming removed 1 base from V and 4 bases from J; junction bases left unmatched: 4. Full variable domain (remainder filled in from reference TRBV7-2 and TRBJ1-3): GAGVSQSPSNKVTEKGKDVELRCDPISGHTALYWYRQSLGQGLEFLIYFQGNSAPDKSGLPSDRFSAERTGGSVSTLTIQRTQQEDSAVYLCASSLVGTGEGNTIYFGEGSWLTVV.

At least ten counts were recorded for this clonotype. This chain joins TRBV2 and TRBJ2-2; D possibly corresponds to TRBD2 (5 bases). With 2 bases removed from V and 4 bases from J, the gap between germline ends came to 8 bases. Germline V CDR1 and CDR2: SNHLY, FYNNEI. The CDR3 loop spans 14 amino acids. The CDR3 protein is CASSEMGSTGELFF. DNA for the CDR3: TGTGCCAGCAGTGAAATGGGGAGCACCGGGGAGCTGTTTTTT.

The rearrangement joins TRBV20-1 to TRBJ2-5, with D maybe TRBD1 (5 bases). The CDR3 totals 13 residues. Trimming left V 1 base short and J 5 bases short, with 11 bases between. Per the germline V gene, CDR1 is DFQATT and CDR2 is SNEGSKA (reference sequence). The CDR3 region is CSARVGARETQYF. In nucleotides, the CDR3 is TGCAGTGCTAGAGTAGGGGCCAGGGAGACCCAGTACTTC.

The V and J genes are TRBV11-2 and TRBJ2-2; 7 bases agree with TRBD1. The germline CDR1 and CDR2 sequences are SGHAT and FQNNGV. The CDR3 extends over 16 amino acids. The V gene end was trimmed by 4 bases and the J gene end by 1 base; junction bases not matched to a gene: 6. In DNA form, the CDR3 reads TGTGCCAGCAGCTCAGACCGGGACAGGAACACCGGGGAGCTGTTTTTT. As protein: CASSSDRDRNTGELFF.

This clonotype has more than one count but fewer than ten. J is TRBJ2-5 and V is TRBV19; D is possibly TRBD2 (6 bases). The CDR3 is 14 residues long. Trimming pared 0 bases from V and 7 bases from J, leaving 12 bases between. Germline values: CDR1 LNHDA, CDR2 SQIVND (reference sequence). The CDR3: CASSIDRSGRTQYF. CDR3 coding DNA: TGTGCCAGTAGTATAGACAGGTCCGGGAGGACCCAGTACTTC.